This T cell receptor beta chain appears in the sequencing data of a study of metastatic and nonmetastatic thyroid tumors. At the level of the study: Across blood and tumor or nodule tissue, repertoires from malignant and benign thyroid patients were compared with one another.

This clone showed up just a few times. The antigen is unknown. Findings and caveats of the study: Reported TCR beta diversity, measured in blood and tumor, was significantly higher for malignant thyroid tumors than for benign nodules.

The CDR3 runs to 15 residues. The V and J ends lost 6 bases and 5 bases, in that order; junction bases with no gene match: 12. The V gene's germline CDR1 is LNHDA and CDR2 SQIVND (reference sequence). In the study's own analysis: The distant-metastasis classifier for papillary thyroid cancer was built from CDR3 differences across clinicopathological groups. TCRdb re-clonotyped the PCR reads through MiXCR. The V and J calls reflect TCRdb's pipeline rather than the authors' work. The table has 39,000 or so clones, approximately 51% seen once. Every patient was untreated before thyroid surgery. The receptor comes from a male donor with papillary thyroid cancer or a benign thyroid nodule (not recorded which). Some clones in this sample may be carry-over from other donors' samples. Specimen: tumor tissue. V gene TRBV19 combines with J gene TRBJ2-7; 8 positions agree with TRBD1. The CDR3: CASRRPTGEVHEQYF. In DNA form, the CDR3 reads TGTGCCAGTAGACGACCGACAGGGGAAGTCCACGAGCAGTACTTC.